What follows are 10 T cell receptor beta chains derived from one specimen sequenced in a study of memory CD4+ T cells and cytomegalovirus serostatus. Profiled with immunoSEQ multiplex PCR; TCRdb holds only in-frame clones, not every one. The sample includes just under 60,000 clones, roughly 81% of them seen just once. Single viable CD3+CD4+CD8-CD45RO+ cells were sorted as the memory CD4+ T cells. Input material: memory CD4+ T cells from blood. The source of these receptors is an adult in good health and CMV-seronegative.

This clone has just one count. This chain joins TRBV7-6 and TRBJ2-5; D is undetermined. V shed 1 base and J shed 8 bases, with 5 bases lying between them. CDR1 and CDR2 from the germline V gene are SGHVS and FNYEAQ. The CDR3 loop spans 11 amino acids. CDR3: CASSLGYTQYF. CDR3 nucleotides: TGTGCCAGCAGCTTAGGGTATACCCAGTACTTC.

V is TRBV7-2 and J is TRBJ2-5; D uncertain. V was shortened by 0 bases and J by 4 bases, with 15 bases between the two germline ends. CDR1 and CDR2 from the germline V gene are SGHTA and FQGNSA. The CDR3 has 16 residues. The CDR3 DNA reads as TGTGCCAGCAGCTTAGCCGTCCTTTTAAGGGCAGAGACCCAGTACTTC. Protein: CASSLAVLLRAETQYF.

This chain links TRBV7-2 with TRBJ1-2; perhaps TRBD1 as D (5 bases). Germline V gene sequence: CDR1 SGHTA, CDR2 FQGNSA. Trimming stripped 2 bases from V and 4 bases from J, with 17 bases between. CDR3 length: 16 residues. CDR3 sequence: CASSLRGRSASYGYTF. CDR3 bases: TGTGCCAGCAGCTTAAGGGGTCGGTCGGCGTCCTATGGCTACACCTTC.

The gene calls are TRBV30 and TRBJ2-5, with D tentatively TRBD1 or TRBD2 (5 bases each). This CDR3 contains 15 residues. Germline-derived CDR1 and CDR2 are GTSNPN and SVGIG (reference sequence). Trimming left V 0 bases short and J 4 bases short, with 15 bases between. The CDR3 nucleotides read TGTGCCTGGAGTGTACTCGTGGGGGTCCGAGAGACCCAGTACTTC. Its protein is CAWSVLVGVRETQYF.

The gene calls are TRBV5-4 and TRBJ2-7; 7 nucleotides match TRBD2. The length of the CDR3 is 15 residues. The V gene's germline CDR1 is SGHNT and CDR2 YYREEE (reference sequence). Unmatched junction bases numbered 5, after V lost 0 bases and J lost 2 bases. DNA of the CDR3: TGTGCCAGCAGCTTGGATGGGGGGGAAACCTACGAGCAGTACTTC. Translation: CASSLDGGETYEQYF.

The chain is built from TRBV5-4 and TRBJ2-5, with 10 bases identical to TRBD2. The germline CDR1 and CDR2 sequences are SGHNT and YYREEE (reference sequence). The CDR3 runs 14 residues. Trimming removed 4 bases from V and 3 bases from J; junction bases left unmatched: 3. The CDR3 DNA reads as TGTGCCAGCAGCCCCGGGACTAGCGAAGAGACCCAGTACTTC. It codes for CASSPGTSEETQYF.

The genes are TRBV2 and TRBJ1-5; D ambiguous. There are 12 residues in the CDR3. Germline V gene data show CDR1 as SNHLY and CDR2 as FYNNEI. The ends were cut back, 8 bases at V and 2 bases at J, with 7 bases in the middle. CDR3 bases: TGTGCCAGCTCGTTGGGCAATCAGCCCCAGCATTTT. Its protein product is CASSLGNQPQHF.

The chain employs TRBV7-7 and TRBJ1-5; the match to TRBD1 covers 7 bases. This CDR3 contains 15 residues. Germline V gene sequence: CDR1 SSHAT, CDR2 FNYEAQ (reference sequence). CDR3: CATTGSPDSNQPQHF. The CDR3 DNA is TGTGCTACGACAGGGTCCCCTGATAGCAATCAGCCCCAGCATTTT. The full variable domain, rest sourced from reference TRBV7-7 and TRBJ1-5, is GAGVSQSPRYKVTKRGQDVTLRCDPISSHATLYWYQQALGQGPEFLTYFNYEAQPDKSGLPSDRFSAERPEGSISTLTIQRTEQRDSAMYRCATTGSPDSNQPQHFGDGTRLSIL.

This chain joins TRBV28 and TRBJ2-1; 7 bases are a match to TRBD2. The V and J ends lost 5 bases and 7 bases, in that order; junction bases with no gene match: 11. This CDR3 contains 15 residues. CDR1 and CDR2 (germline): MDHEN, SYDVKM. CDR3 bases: TGTGCCAGCAGTCGCGGGGGTATAGACCGAAATGAGCAGTTCTTC. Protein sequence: CASSRGGIDRNEQFF.

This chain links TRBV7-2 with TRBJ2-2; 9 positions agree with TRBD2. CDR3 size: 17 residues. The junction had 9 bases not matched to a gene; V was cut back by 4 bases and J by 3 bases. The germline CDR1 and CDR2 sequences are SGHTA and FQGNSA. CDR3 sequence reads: CASSSYSGRVYTGELFF. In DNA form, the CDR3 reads TGTGCCAGCAGCTCCTATAGCGGGAGAGTTTACACCGGGGAGCTGTTTTTT.